This T cell receptor beta chain was identified in a study of blood T cell repertoires in COVID-19. Study-wide context: Some COVID-19 samples were acute and others convalescent; all came from the United States, Italy and Spain.

Remarks on this clone: Lacking the conserved final phenylalanine or tryptophan, this CDR3 likely reflects a read error. It is unclear where the CDR3 begins or ends on the DNA, so no DNA is shown, and the CDR3 is as TCRdb lists it.

Enrolment of Seattle patients took place during active infection, and they were followed longitudinally. In the authors' methods: Reference gene primer amplification gave estimated nucleated cell counts. Sequencing was performed with immunoSEQ multiplex PCR; in TCRdb, only in-frame clones are kept and a portion is missing. V and J calls and clone size are as listed in that table; D and trimming were resolved from the DNA. The top ten hold 10% to 15% of the sample, which has around 300,000 clones, approximately 86% seen once. Sequenced: peripheral blood. The sequence came from a woman between 65 and 79 years old with COVID-19, enrolled during active disease.

The CDR3 loop reads CAISELGHPC. The chain couples TRBV10-3 to TRBJ1-5; the D segment call TRBD1 is taken from the table without a DNA check. The germline gives CDR1 ENHRY, CDR2 SYGVKD. The CDR3 has 10 amino acids, counting both end residues.